This T cell receptor beta chain stems from a study of graft-versus-host responses after intestinal transplantation. Study-level background: Induction with anti-thymocyte globulin, then tacrolimus and steroids for around three years, was given to all recipients. Study-level findings and limits: The authors found GvH clones in recipient marrow, some appearing first in ileum or blood.

Measured with immunoSEQ multiplex PCR; TCRdb has only the in-frame clones, and not every one. The sample records roughly 93,000 clones, 90% to 95% being singletons. This CDR3 is built from 15 residues. The germline V gene has CDR1 MNHNS and CDR2 SASEGT. Deletions cut 4 bases from V and 4 bases from J, with 11 bases between. As for this clone: The antigen remains unidentified.

V and J are TRBV6-1 and TRBJ1-6; no clear D gene. Here the sequenced sample was unstimulated CD8+ T cells sorted from spleen or lymph node cells, taken before intestinal transplant. The clonotype originates from a human donor who received an intestinal transplant. The CDR3 sequence: CASSGAEPYNSPLHF. DNA of the CDR3: TGTGCCAGCAGTGGGGCAGAGCCTTATAATTCACCCCTCCACTTT.